This T cell receptor beta chain was captured in a study of T-cell memory formation after mild COVID-19. Study context: Largely, the TCR clusters proved donor specific.

TCRdb passed the 5' RACE reads through MiXCR, listing each CDR3 protein once. The sample lists some 490,000 distinct CDR3 sequences; over 15% were seen once. For this clonotype: Its cognate antigen is unknown.

Study-wide results and limits: There were some responding clones in pre-infection memory, which suggested that cross-reactive memory had joined. CD4+ bias marked clones expanding day 15 to 37, unlike balanced contracting clones.

This clonotype was obtained from an adult woman who had mild COVID-19 (a few samples of this study predate the infection). Cell type and time point are not known. Sequenced: PBMCs or a T cell subset sorted from them (not recorded which).

DNA of the CDR3: TGTGCCAGCAGCTCCCGGTCCCCGGGGGACATTCAGTACTTC. Its protein is CASSSRSPGDIQYF. This chain joins TRBV7-6 and TRBJ2-4; a weak D match, TRBD2 (6 bases). CDR3 length: 14 amino acids. Trimming removed 4 bases at V and 8 bases at J, with 15 bases between. The V gene's germline CDR1 is SGHVS and CDR2 FNYEAQ.